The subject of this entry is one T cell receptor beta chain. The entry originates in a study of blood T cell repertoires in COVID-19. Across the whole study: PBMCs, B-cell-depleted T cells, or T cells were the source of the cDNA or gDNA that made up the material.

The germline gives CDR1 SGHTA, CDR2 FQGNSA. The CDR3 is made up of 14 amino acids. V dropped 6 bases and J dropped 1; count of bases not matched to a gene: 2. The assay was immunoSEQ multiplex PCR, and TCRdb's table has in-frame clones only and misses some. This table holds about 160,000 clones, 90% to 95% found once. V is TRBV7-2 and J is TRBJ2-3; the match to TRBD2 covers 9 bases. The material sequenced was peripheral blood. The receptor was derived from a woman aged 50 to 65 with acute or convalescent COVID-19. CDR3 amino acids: CASRPSGGTDTQYF. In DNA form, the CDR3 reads TGTGCCAGCAGACCTAGCGGGGGCACAGATACGCAGTATTTT.